The clone carrying this T cell receptor (beta chain) was seen only once. What it binds is not known. The source material, RNA transcripts, was used to amplify TCR beta CDR3 regions. First-round RT-PCR of the TCR CDR3 relied on the HTBI primer set. TCRdb re-derived calls from the multiplex PCR reads in MiXCR, one entry per CDR3 protein. The sample lists 560,000 or so distinct CDR3 sequences, around 46% occurring once. The data derive from a study of T cells in Graves' hyperthyroidism and ophthalmopathy. Study-wide results and limits: For ophthalmopathy, model prediction preceded onset by a median 6.5 months. From stable hyperthyroidism, ophthalmopathy was set apart by a 13 V-J model.

Over 18 months, lack of ophthalmopathy progression marked Graves' hyperthyroidism as stable. Aged 18 to 65, the patients had hyperthyroidism that was newly diagnosed and had lasted under 2 months. This CDR3 region has 16 residues. CDR1 and CDR2 from the germline V gene are MGHDK and SYGVNS. V was cut by 3 bases and J by 4 bases, with 18 bases left in between. V gene TRBV25-1 combines with J gene TRBJ1-2, with a possible D match to TRBD1 (5 bases). Sequenced: peripheral blood or thyroid tissue (not recorded which). The TCR was taken from a woman under 30 with Graves' hyperthyroidism. The CDR3 DNA reads TGTGCCAGCAGTGACACGTCCGACAGCAGAACCTATGGCTACACCTTC. This encodes CASSDTSDSRTYGYTF.